Listed below are T cell receptor beta chains from one sample, sequenced in a study of blood T cell repertoires in COVID-19. Measured with immunoSEQ multiplex PCR; TCRdb has only the in-frame clones, and not every one. The sample yields 200,000 to 250,000 clones, approximately 78% seen once. Source material: peripheral blood. The receptor source for this set is a woman aged 70-85 years with COVID-19, enrolled during active disease. CDR3s include the opening cysteine and the closing phenylalanine or tryptophan. Each record gives: D gene, J gene, CDR3 length, V gene, clone size, CDR3 protein, CDR3 DNA. A D gene is named only where the DNA matches it firmly. Size is stated for part of the rows, as once, few or many counts, or as a class when the clone is expanded.

>TRBD1|TRBJ1-2|13|TRBV7-8|NA
CASSFRDRNGYTF
TGTGCCAGCAGCTTCCGGGACAGGAATGGCTACACCTTC
>NA|TRBJ2-2|12|TRBV5-6|NA
CASSSGWGELFF
TGTGCCAGCAGCAGCGGGTGGGGGGAGCTGTTTTTT
>TRBD1|TRBJ1-1|16|TRBV18|once
CASSPPNPGQNGEAFF
TGTGCCAGCTCACCACCGAATCCGGGACAGAACGGTGAAGCTTTCTTT
>TRBD2|TRBJ2-1|19|TRBV11-3|NA
CASSLDRGSGRLKGNEQFF
TGTGCCAGCAGCTTAGATCGAGGTAGCGGGAGATTAAAGGGCAATGAGCAGTTCTTC
>TRBD1|TRBJ2-7|14|TRBV27|NA
CASSSPTGTYEQYF
TGTGCCAGCAGTTCCCCGACAGGGACCTACGAGCAGTACTTC
>NA|TRBJ2-5|17|TRBV3-1/TRBV3-2|NA
CASSLLVRGRGPETQYF
TGTGCCAGCAGCCTTCTGGTAAGGGGGAGGGGACCGGAGACCCAGTACTTC
>NA|TRBJ2-7|14|TRBV7-9|NA
CASSLGSGFYEQYF
TGTGCCAGCAGCCTAGGGTCGGGGTTCTACGAGCAGTACTTC
>NA|TRBJ1-5|15|TRBV13|NA
CASSLGRTGNQPQHF
TGTGCCAGCAGCTTAGGAAGAACAGGCAATCAGCCCCAGCATTTT
>NA|TRBJ2-2|16|TRBV18|NA
CASSPLAGTNTGELFF
TGTGCCAGCTCACCCCTTGCGGGGACGAACACCGGGGAGCTGTTTTTT
>NA|TRBJ1-6|16|TRBV6-2/TRBV6-3|NA
CASSYPLGRVGAPLHF
TGTGCCAGCAGTTACCCCCTTGGACGGGTCGGGGCACCCCTCCACTTT
>TRBD2|TRBJ2-1|17|TRBV19|NA
CASSIGLAGGGRNEQFF
TGTGCCAGTAGTATCGGTCTAGCGGGAGGCGGTCGCAATGAGCAGTTCTTC
>NA|TRBJ1-2|13|TRBV28|NA
CASGGTFFYGYTF
TGTGCCAGCGGTGGGACTTTCTTCTATGGCTACACCTTC
>TRBD1|TRBJ1-2|15|TRBV5-4|NA
CASSLLGQGIGGYTF
TGTGCCAGCAGCCTCCTAGGACAGGGTATAGGGGGCTACACCTTC
>NA|TRBJ2-6|18|TRBV4-3|NA
CASSQDVGDFSGANVLTF
TGCGCCAGCAGCCAAGATGTGGGGGACTTCTCTGGGGCCAACGTCCTGACTTTC
>TRBD1|TRBJ2-7|15|TRBV14|NA
CASRRTGTGNYEQYF
TGTGCCAGCAGACGCACCGGGACAGGTAACTACGAGCAGTACTTC
>NA|TRBJ1-2|11|TRBV28|NA
CASKDKSTMTF
TGTGCCAGCAAGGATAAGAGCACTATGACCTTC
>TRBD1|TRBJ2-7|15|TRBV5-4|NA
CASSLAGGHSYEQYF
TGTGCCAGCAGCTTGGCAGGGGGTCACTCCTACGAGCAGTACTTC
>NA|TRBJ1-5|14|TRBV2|NA
CASSGEYGNQPQHF
TGTGCCAGCAGTGGGGAGTACGGCAATCAGCCCCAGCATTTT
>NA|TRBJ2-1|16|TRBV2|NA
CASSDPTRQGDNEQFF
TGTGCCAGCAGTGACCCGACTCGCCAAGGAGACAATGAGCAGTTCTTC
>NA|TRBJ1-6|15|TRBV3-1/TRBV3-2|NA
CASSQAVGGNSPLHF
TGTGCCAGCAGCCAAGCGGTCGGGGGTAATTCACCCCTCCACTTT
>TRBD1|TRBJ2-7|14|TRBV7-2|few
CASSIDRGPYEQYF
TGTGCCAGCAGCATCGACAGGGGTCCCTACGAGCAGTACTTC
>TRBD1|TRBJ2-3|15|TRBV7-9|NA
CASSKGQSYTDTQYF
TGTGCCAGCAGCAAGGGACAGTCGTACACAGATACGCAGTATTTT
>NA|TRBJ1-3|16|TRBV30|NA
CAWSVLLGARGNTIYF
TGTGCCTGGAGTGTATTACTGGGGGCTCGAGGAAACACCATATATTTT
>NA|TRBJ1-1|14|TRBV6-2/TRBV6-3|NA
CASSYGHRNTEAFF
TGTGCCAGCAGTTACGGGCATAGGAACACTGAAGCTTTCTTT
>NA|TRBJ1-4|15|TRBV28|NA
CASSSGGSTNEKLFF
TGTGCCAGCAGTTCGGGGGGGAGTACTAATGAAAAACTGTTTTTT
>NA|TRBJ1-2|14|TRBV7-8|NA
CASSLAGQGKGYTF
TGTGCCAGCAGCTTAGCGGGGCAGGGGAAGGGCTACACCTTC
>NA|TRBJ2-2|13|TRBV11-2|NA
CASSLDRFGELFF
TGTGCCAGCAGCTTAGATCGTTTCGGGGAGCTGTTTTTT
>TRBD1|TRBJ1-5|15|TRBV6-2/TRBV6-3|NA
CASSYAEGQNQPQHF
TGTGCCAGCAGTTACGCCGAGGGACAGAATCAGCCCCAGCATTTT
>NA|TRBJ1-5|14|TRBV19|NA
CASSRPGGNQPQHF
TGTGCCAGTAGTAGACCAGGGGGCAATCAGCCCCAGCATTTT
>TRBD1|TRBJ2-3|15|TRBV15|NA
CATSRGTGAPDTQYF
TGTGCCACCAGCCGGGGCACAGGGGCCCCAGATACGCAGTATTTT
>TRBD1|TRBJ1-2|14|TRBV5-1|NA
CASTTGTANYGYTF
TGCGCCAGCACGACCGGGACAGCTAACTATGGCTACACCTTC
>TRBD1|TRBJ1-2|15|TRBV18|few
CASSPRTGETPGYTF
TGTGCCAGCTCACCCAGGACAGGGGAAACTCCTGGCTACACCTTC
>NA|TRBJ1-5|16|TRBV5-6|NA
CASRHWGGGSNQPQHF
TGTGCCAGCAGGCACTGGGGGGGAGGTAGCAATCAGCCCCAGCATTTT
>TRBD1|TRBJ1-6|15|TRBV7-6|NA
CASSSRPGQGSPLHF
TGTGCCAGCAGCTCGAGACCGGGACAGGGTTCACCCCTCCACTTT